This T cell receptor beta chain appears in the sequencing data of a study of blood T cell repertoires in COVID-19 (TCRdb year 2020). Background for the entire study: The collaborator samples originated in the United States, Italy and Spain and spanned the acute and convalescent phases of COVID-19. The material from the prospective study consisted of cDNA or gDNA derived from T cells, B-cell-depleted T cells, or PBMCs. Subjects who had been exposed to COVID-19, were actively infected with it, or had recovered from it provided the deeply sampled blood TCRbeta repertoires that made up the dataset. The repertoires were released in a freely available public database meant as a resource for research on the immune response to SARS-CoV-2. Samples came from the ongoing ImmuneRACE study (first 160 participants) plus 1,254 subjects from 6 global collaborators. The sample metadata nearly always contained a de-identified subject ID, COVID-19 status, age in years and sex. Where available, HLA class I and class II types were obtained from metadata supplied by the sample provider rather than from assay-based typing. What the research found in general, with its limitations: How much clinical and demographic metadata was included differed by source and by participant, and the metadata was provided uncurated.

From the germline V gene (reference sequence), CDR1 is LGHDT and CDR2 is YNNKEL. V lost 1 base and J lost 12 bases, and the count of bases not matched to a germline gene is 5. Inclusive of the bounding cysteine and phenylalanine, the CDR3 is 15 residues long. Just CDR3 DNA is preserved here, 45 bases in frame from base 1. TCRbeta CDR3 regions were amplified from genomic DNA by means of the immunoSEQ Assay, a bias-controlled multiplex PCR. Regarding the original processing steps: Nucleated cell counts per sample were estimated from amplification of reference gene primers within the assay. To quantify the absolute abundance of each unique TCRbeta CDR3 rearrangement, sequence reads were collapsed and filtered. For each sample, productive Simpson clonality was calculated as the square root of Simpson's diversity index across productive rearrangements. Here the immuneACCESS table is served through TCRdb, limited to in-frame sequences with V and J called. Missing clones are a known gap in these copies; in checked studies unresolved V genes cover under half, and the rest lacks a known reason. V and J calls plus clone size are reproduced from that table; the DNA served to infer D and trimming. This sample lists about 50,000 clones; 90% were detected once. The ten largest clonotypes hold roughly 4% of the sample.

Notes on this clone: It lacks a known antigen. Per-nucleotide qualities are absent, and no much larger clonotype sits a single base away.

Collaborating institutions collected whole blood in K2EDTA tubes following their own protocols. For TCRbeta analysis, collaborators shipped samples in one of three forms: frozen whole blood, isolated PBMCs, or DNA extracted from either of those sample types. The sequenced material came from peripheral blood. The chain is encoded by TRBV3-1 (or the pseudogene TRBV3-2) joined to TRBJ2-1; 14 central bases correspond to TRBD2. This clonotype was obtained from a human donor in a cohort sampled during active COVID-19. The CDR3 loop reads CASSQGLAGGPWQFF. The nucleotides read TGTGCCAGCAGCCAAGGACTAGCGGGAGGGCCTTGGCAGTTCTTC.